A single TCR beta chain is shown here with its context. No antigen is known for it. Within one base of it there is no much larger clone, and no base qualities were kept. The sample is drawn from a study of T cell repertoires in ileal Crohn's disease (dated by TCRdb to about 2019). A note on the overall study: The median duration of disease was roughly eight years, and at the time of surgery 30% to 35% of patients were active smokers. Surgery was performed for a complication in all patients, with stricturing disease in approximately 60% and penetrating disease in approximately 40%. Roughly half of the patients were given postoperative therapy, with some 10 receiving thiopurines and about 19 receiving anti-TNF agents. M6 samples consisted of neoterminal ileum biopsies collected during postoperative colonoscopy. The TCR repertoire was analysed in about 50 patients with Crohn's disease drawn from a prospective multicentre cohort. The study was conducted in parallel with a multicentre cohort that was designed to identify predictors of early endoscopic recurrence following ileocolonic resection. Endoscopic postoperative recurrence was defined by a Rutgeerts score above i0. A total of approximately 170 mucosal samples from around 57 patients were sequenced, collected from several sites on the surgical specimen and at postoperative endoscopy. The full study reports these points: Compared with CD4 T cells, sorted CD8 T cells contained more high-frequency clones, which suggests that the mucosal expansions were mostly CD8. Postoperative endoscopy timing varied within the first year after surgery, with a median delay of about 7 months. Mucosal CD4 and CD8 T cells were sorted and sequenced only in a subgroup of patients, whose size was not stated. Compared with non-smokers, patients who were active smokers at surgery showed a significantly higher proportion of clonal expansions (roughly 26% vs 20%, p=0.02). Endoscopic recurrence was found to be associated with higher high-frequency clone percentages at surgery, and recurrence was observed in all patients with clonality above 26.8% (18/57).

CDR3 length: 15 amino acids, cysteine to phenylalanine. Only CDR3 DNA remains: 45 bases, in frame from the first base. CDR1 and CDR2 are read off the germline V gene as KGHSH and LQKENI. V and J are truncated by 3 bases and 5 bases respectively, leaving an intervening sequence of 13 bases. For commercial TCRB immunosequencing, approximately 460 nanograms of biopsy DNA were submitted for each sample. A two-step, amplification bias-controlled multiplex PCR was used by Adaptive Biotechnology to amplify CDR3 regions from genomic DNA. The first PCR used primers for every V and J gene segment; the second PCR added barcodes and Illumina adapters. An Illumina instrument was used to sequence the CDR3 libraries. As for the original processing: Analysis combined the vendor-provided pipelines with custom analysis of raw data in R/Bioconductor under R version 3.3.0. Clonality, which ranges from 0 to 1, was calculated as the inverse of the normalised Shannon entropy across all productive clones. High-frequency clones were defined as the share of the repertoire occupied by the top 100 clones, with only clones passing a 95% confidence test being retained. The Simpson index measured repertoire diversity, and the Morisita-Horn index measured overlap between samples. Sourced from immuneACCESS, this table was stored by TCRdb with only in-frame sequences that have V and J called. A share of the clones is absent; for the studies checked, an unresolved V gene accounts for under half, and the remainder has no known explanation. That table supplies the V and J calls and clone size; D and trimming were determined from the DNA. The sample yields under 650 clones; about 82% were counted once. Of the sample, 17% falls within the top ten clones.

The time point label on this specimen signifies: neoterminal ileum biopsy at postoperative endoscopy, about 6 months after surgery. To be eligible, patients had to be adults with ileal or ileocolonic Crohn's disease and an indication for ileocolonic resection. Before DNA extraction, whole ileal mucosal biopsies were kept frozen at -80 degrees C. Genomic DNA was extracted from frozen whole biopsies with a TRizol-based method and quantified on a NanoDrop 2000 spectrophotometer. The specimen was ileal tissue. The chain joins TRBV18 to TRBJ1-4; no D gene can be assigned with confidence. This TCR derives from an adult with Crohn's disease. This receptor carries the CDR3 CASSPPGQVNEKLFF. The sequenced DNA is TGTGCCAGCTCACCCCCCGGGCAGGTCAATGAAAAACTGTTTTTT.